One and the same sample provided the 27 T cell receptor beta chains below, sequenced in a study of shared clonotypes between healthy human individuals. Method: immunoSEQ multiplex PCR; TCRdb's copy keeps in-frame clones and lacks some. The profile covers roughly 640,000 clones, with almost 97% appearing a single time and 0.045% to 0.06% taken by the ten largest. The sequenced sample consisted of naive CD4+ T cells sorted from blood. Subset specified: CD45RA+ positively selected. The receptors stem from a woman aged 30 to 39 in good health.

The chain is built from TRBV7-2 and TRBJ2-1, with TRBD2 identical over 11 bases. This CDR3 contains 17 residues. J gave up 3 bases and V 3 bases, and 7 bases lay outside the gene matches. The germline V gene has CDR1 SGHTA and CDR2 FQGNSA. This CDR3 reads CASSLPSGTSGYNEQFF. In nucleotides, the CDR3 is TGTGCCAGCAGCTTGCCCTCCGGGACTAGCGGCTACAATGAGCAGTTCTTC.

The chain carries TRBV11-2 and TRBJ2-5; 7 bases align to TRBD1. The germline CDR1 and CDR2 sequences are SGHAT and FQNNGV. This CDR3 spans 14 amino acids. V gave up 2 bases and J gave up 3 bases; unmatched junction bases: 3. The CDR3 spells CASSLTGAEETQYF. DNA for the CDR3: TGTGCCAGCAGCTTAACAGGGGCAGAAGAGACCCAGTACTTC.

The V and J genes are TRBV11-3 and TRBJ1-1, with unresolved D. From germline, CDR1 is SGHNT and CDR2 YENEEA. There are 13 residues in the CDR3. Trimming shortened V by 0 bases and J by 3 bases, and 5 bases separated the two germline ends. CDR3 nucleotides: TGTGCCAGCAGCTTAGACGGAGACACTGAAGCTTTCTTT. Translating it yields CASSLDGDTEAFF.

The rearrangement joins TRBV18 to TRBJ2-1; the D is unclear. CDR1 and CDR2 from the germline V gene are KGHSH and LQKENI. Trimming stripped 3 bases from V and 5 bases from J, with 11 bases between. This CDR3 comprises 14 residues. CDR3 bases: TGTGCCAGCTCACCTGTGACTGGTGACAATGAGCAGTTCTTC. This translates into CASSPVTGDNEQFF.

The V gene is TRBV23-1, the J gene TRBJ1-6; 7 bases are a match to TRBD1. TRBV23-1 carries the ORF label, with uncertain function. The CDR3 length is 17 residues. V shed 6 bases, J shed 10 bases, and the junction held 18 bases outside the gene matches. The CDR3 DNA reads TGCGCCAGCAGCCCCAAAAGGACAGGTACTTGCGGATCACCCCTCCACTTT. Amino acid sequence: CASSPKRTGTCGSPLHF.

The gene calls are TRBV9 and TRBJ2-5; tentatively, D is TRBD1 or TRBD2 (5 bases each). The germline V gene encodes CDR1 SGDLS and CDR2 YYNGEE. V was cut by 1 base and J by 4 bases, with 14 bases left in between. The CDR3 is 15 amino acids. The CDR3 reads CASSVTQVGRETQYF. In DNA form, the CDR3 reads TGTGCCAGCAGCGTAACACAGGTAGGGAGAGAGACCCAGTACTTC.

The chain links TRBV10-3 to TRBJ2-2; 8 nucleotides agree with TRBD1. J was trimmed by 7 bases and V by 3 bases; bases with no gene match: 4. The V gene's germline CDR1 is ENHRY and CDR2 SYGVKD. The CDR3 contains 14 residues. The CDR3 nucleotides are TGTGCCATCAGTGATGGACAGGGAAGCGGGGAGCTGTTTTTT. It yields the protein CAISDGQGSGELFF.

The V gene is TRBV9, the J gene TRBJ2-3; 10 nucleotides line up with TRBD1. The CDR3 covers 16 residues. Germline CDR1 reads SGDLS; CDR2 reads YYNGEE. Trimming at V came to 4 bases and at J to 5 bases, leaving 10 bases not matched to a gene. The CDR3 bases are TGTGCCAGCAGCCCCCGAAGGGACAGGGGTTTAGATACGCAGTATTTT. Translated, it gives CASSPRRDRGLDTQYF.

V usage is TRBV19 and J usage is TRBJ2-3, with TRBD1 matching 7 bases. The J segment lost 6 bases and the V segment lost 0 bases, leaving 0 bases of the junction unmatched. CDR3 size: 13 residues. Germline values: CDR1 LNHDA, CDR2 SQIVND (reference sequence). The CDR3 reads CASSIDRGDTQYF. DNA of the CDR3: TGTGCCAGTAGTATAGACAGGGGGGATACGCAGTATTTT.

The genes are TRBV5-6 and TRBJ2-1; D is unclear. CDR3 length equals 15 residues. Trimming took 3 bases from V and 4 from J, leaving 14 bases between them. Germline CDR1 is SGHDT and CDR2 is YYEEEE. The CDR3 sequence: CASSSLGPLYNEQFF. The CDR3 region has the DNA TGTGCCAGCAGCTCTCTTGGTCCTCTTTACAATGAGCAGTTCTTC. The whole variable domain, filled in from reference TRBV5-6 and TRBJ2-1, reads DAGVTQSPTHLIKTRGQQVTLRCSPKSGHDTVSWYQQALGQGPQFIFQYYEEEERQRGNFPDRFSGHQFPNYSSELNVNALLLGDSALYLCASSSLGPLYNEQFFGPGTRLTVL.

V gene TRBV27 combines with J gene TRBJ1-1, with D tentatively TRBD1 (5 bases). V shed 5 bases and J shed 1 base, with 14 bases lying between them. The CDR3 contains 15 residues. Per germline, CDR1 MNHEY and CDR2 SMNVEV (reference sequence). CDR3 DNA: TGTGCCAGCAGTCGCTGGGGGGACCAGAACACTGAAGCTTTCTTT. As protein: CASSRWGDQNTEAFF.

V usage is TRBV28 and J usage is TRBJ2-4; D unclear. The CDR3 loop spans 17 amino acids. The V end was cut by 5 bases, the J end by 9 bases, with 26 bases between. The germline CDR1 and CDR2 sequences are MDHEN and SYDVKM. The CDR3 spells CASSLLSPAGRHTIQYF. The CDR3 DNA sequence: TGTGCCAGCAGTCTATTGAGCCCCGCCGGACGACATACCATTCAGTACTTC.

The V gene is TRBV2, the J gene TRBJ1-5; no clear D. Trimming left V 6 bases short and J 1 base short, with 16 bases between. The length of the CDR3 is 16 residues. From germline, CDR1 is SNHLY and CDR2 FYNNEI. The CDR3 reads CASSRTRTVSNQPQHF. The CDR3 DNA follows: TGTGCCAGCAGCCGAACTAGGACGGTGAGCAATCAGCCCCAGCATTTT.

The gene calls are TRBV2 and TRBJ2-5; 7 nucleotides line up with TRBD2. Germline CDR1 is SNHLY and CDR2 is FYNNEI. The CDR3 has 14 residues. J lost 7 bases, V lost 8 bases, and 13 bases had no gene match. CDR3 in amino acids: CASRLSREVGTQYF. The DNA of the CDR3 is TGTGCCAGCCGTTTGTCTCGGGAGGTGGGGACCCAGTACTTC.

The J gene is TRBJ2-7, the V gene TRBV5-4, with 7 bases that match TRBD1. The length of the CDR3 is 14 residues. The germline CDR1 and CDR2 sequences are SGHNT and YYREEE (reference sequence). Unmatched junction bases numbered 5, after V lost 0 bases and J lost 5 bases. This CDR3 is CASSLDLGTDEQYF. As DNA, the CDR3 is TGTGCCAGCAGCTTGGACCTCGGGACAGACGAGCAGTACTTC.

The chain combines TRBV2 with TRBJ2-5; tentatively, D is TRBD2 (5 bases). The CDR3 has 12 amino acids. V lost 7 bases, J lost 4 bases, and 10 bases lay in between. Germline V CDR1 and CDR2: SNHLY, FYNNEI. The CDR3 DNA is TGTGCCAGCAAAATGGGAGCAGAGACCCAGTACTTC. It specifies CASKMGAETQYF.

The CDR3 coding sequence is TGTGCCAGCAGCCAGGGGGGACTAGCCCCAGAGACCCAGTACTTC. It specifies CASSQGGLAPETQYF. The chain uses TRBV4-2 and TRBJ2-5, with 9 nucleotides matching TRBD2. The CDR3 runs to 15 residues. J lost 4 bases, V lost 3 bases, and 6 bases had no gene match. Germline V gene sequence: CDR1 LGHNA, CDR2 YNFKEQ.

J is TRBJ1-5 and V is TRBV28; D not certain. This CDR3 is built from 13 residues. CDR1 and CDR2 from the germline V gene are MDHEN and SYDVKM. Trimming took 2 bases from V and 9 from J, leaving 11 bases between them. DNA of the CDR3: TGTGCCAGCAGTTTAGGGGAGCCGAGGCCCCAGCATTTT. Translation: CASSLGEPRPQHF.

The V gene is TRBV7-8, the J gene TRBJ1-2; no reliable D call. The germline CDR1 and CDR2 sequences are SGHVS and FQNEAQ. The CDR3 totals 13 residues. The V and J ends lost 5 bases and 3 bases respectively, with 10 bases between them. The CDR3 here is CASSSAPDYGYTF. CDR3 sequence (DNA): TGTGCCAGCAGCAGTGCCCCCGACTATGGCTACACCTTC.

The V call is TRBV6-5, the J call TRBJ1-3; unclear D gene. Trimming shortened V by 6 bases and J by 7 bases, and 19 bases separated the two germline ends. This CDR3 contains 15 residues. The germline V gene encodes CDR1 MNHEY and CDR2 SVGAGI. CDR3: CASSPMSGEWNTIYF. The CDR3 nucleotides read TGTGCCAGCAGCCCTATGTCGGGAGAGTGGAACACCATATATTTT.

V usage is TRBV28 and J usage is TRBJ2-3, with 7 positions matching TRBD2. This CDR3 region has 16 residues. Germline CDR1 reads MDHEN; CDR2 reads SYDVKM. Trimming took 6 bases from V and 2 from J; bases not matched to a gene: 11. The CDR3 DNA follows: TGTGCCAGCAGAGAGTGGGACTACGATAACACAGATACGCAGTATTTT. Its translation: CASREWDYDNTDTQYF.

The chain recombines TRBV5-5 with TRBJ2-7; D may be TRBD2 (6 bases). Germline V CDR1 and CDR2: SGHKS, YYEKEE (reference sequence). This CDR3 is built from 17 residues. V was cut by 4 bases and J by 7 bases, with 27 bases left in between. The CDR3 protein is CASSRQMTGLGVFEQYF. The CDR3 DNA follows: TGTGCCAGCAGCCGGCAAATGACGGGACTGGGGGTGTTTGAGCAGTACTTC.

The rearrangement links TRBV28 to TRBJ2-1; TRBD2 matches 7 bases. Germline V lookup: CDR1 MDHEN, CDR2 SYDVKM. With V trimmed by 5 bases and J by 0 bases, 4 bases remained unmatched. The CDR3 extends over 15 amino acids. CDR3 residues: CASSLLALSYNEQFF. The DNA of the CDR3 is TGTGCCAGCAGTCTACTAGCGCTCTCCTACAATGAGCAGTTCTTC.

The chain uses TRBV28 and TRBJ1-1; D not certain. V was clipped by 6 bases and J by 4 bases, with 21 bases between them. CDR1 is MDHEN and CDR2 is SYDVKM in the germline V gene. The CDR3 covers 16 residues. CDR3 bases: TGTGCCAGCAGGAGACTTTGGTTGTCGGCGACCACTGAAGCTTTCTTT. As protein: CASRRLWLSATTEAFF.

This chain links TRBV18 with TRBJ1-1; D is ambiguous. CDR1 is KGHSH and CDR2 is LQKENI in the germline V gene. Trimming left V 4 bases short and J 0 bases short, with 3 bases between. This CDR3 has 12 amino acids. CDR3 coding DNA: TGTGCCAGCTCACAGTTGAACACTGAAGCTTTCTTT. Its protein product is CASSQLNTEAFF.

The chain carries TRBV19 and TRBJ2-2; D gene ambiguous. The CDR3 runs to 11 residues. Germline V gene sequence: CDR1 LNHDA, CDR2 SQIVND (reference sequence). Trimming shortened V by 4 bases and J by 5 bases, and 2 bases separated the two germline ends. CDR3 in amino acids: CASSRTGELFF. The CDR3 nucleotides read TGTGCCAGTAGTAGAACCGGGGAGCTGTTTTTT.

The chain is built from TRBV19 and TRBJ2-7; 7 positions agree with TRBD2. Per the germline V gene, CDR1 is LNHDA and CDR2 is SQIVND (reference sequence). Trimming at V came to 3 bases and at J to 2 bases, leaving 13 bases not matched to a gene. This CDR3 spans 17 amino acids. The CDR3 DNA follows: TGTGCCAGTAGTATGGCGGGAGCAACCCAACGGGCCTACGAGCAGTACTTC. Residues: CASSMAGATQRAYEQYF. The full variable domain, its missing parts supplied by reference TRBV19 and TRBJ2-7, is DGGITQSPKYLFRKEGQNVTLSCEQNLNHDAMYWYRQDPGQGLRLIYYSQIVNDFQKGDIAEGYSVSREKKESFPLTVTSAQKNPTAFYLCASSMAGATQRAYEQYFGPGTRLTVT.